Each of the 18 T cell receptor beta chains below was sequenced from the same sample in a study of control samples from healthy donors and cancer patients. Using immunoSEQ multiplex PCR, the repertoire was profiled, and TCRdb retains in-frame clones only, with some absent. Of some 220,000 clones in the sample, about 95% are singletons; the top ten hold about 1.4%. Sequenced sample: blood. These receptors were obtained from a man between 50 and 59 years old in good health.

The gene calls are TRBV2 and TRBJ1-2; possibly TRBD1 for D (5 bases). The V and J ends lost 11 bases and 8 bases respectively, with 15 bases between them. The germline gives CDR1 SNHLY, CDR2 FYNNEI. The length of the CDR3 is 11 residues. The CDR3 is CAFLGPLGYTF. Written as DNA, the CDR3 is TGTGCCTTCTTGGGGCCTCTCGGCTACACCTTC.

This clone was counted between two and nine times. CDR3 region: CASRESGFNEKLFF. DNA for the CDR3: TGTGCCAGCAGGGAATCGGGATTTAATGAAAAACTGTTTTTT. This chain joins TRBV27 and TRBJ1-4; D gene ambiguous. V dropped 6 bases and J dropped 4 bases, with 12 bases sitting between them. CDR3 length: 14 amino acids. Germline CDR1 MNHEY, CDR2 SMNVEV (reference sequence). Full variable domain (missing parts from reference TRBV27 and TRBJ1-4): EAQVTQNPRYLITVTGKKLTVTCSQNMNHEYMSWYRQDPGLGLRQIYYSMNVEVTDKGDVPEGYKVSRKEKRNFPLILESPSPNQTSLYFCASRESGFNEKLFFGSGTQLSVL.

V usage is TRBV27 and J usage is TRBJ1-1; 7 bases align to TRBD1. V was pared by 11 bases and J by 3 bases, with 15 bases of the junction left unmatched. The CDR3 is 15 amino acids. Per germline, CDR1 MNHEY and CDR2 SMNVEV (reference sequence). The DNA for the CDR3 is TGTGCCCTCCCTGCCCGGACAGGCCCCGACACTGAAGCTTTCTTT. Translation gives CALPARTGPDTEAFF.

The rearrangement joins TRBV19 to TRBJ2-3, with D hard to call. The CDR3 is made up of 11 amino acids. Between the trimmed V and J ends, which lost 5 bases and 7 bases, there was a span of 7 bases. From germline, CDR1 is LNHDA and CDR2 SQIVND (reference sequence). The CDR3 nucleotides are TGTGCCAGTAGTTCACGATATACGCAGTATTTT. This gives the protein CASSSRYTQYF.

The chain recombines TRBV6-5 with TRBJ2-7, with a possible D match to TRBD1 (6 bases). The CDR3 is 15 residues long. The germline gives CDR1 MNHEY, CDR2 SVGAGI. Trimming took off 5 bases at V and 2 bases at J, with 16 bases between the two ends. The CDR3 loop reads CASSIFRDNTYEQYV. The CDR3 nucleotides read TGTGCCAGCAGTATTTTCCGGGACAATACCTACGAGCAGTACGTC.

This chain links TRBV6-5 with TRBJ2-3; D is unresolved. Germline CDR1 is MNHEY and CDR2 is SVGAGI. The CDR3 has 13 amino acids. V lost 5 bases and J lost 5, with 11 bases in between. CDR3 in DNA: TGTGCCAGCAGTCGGTACAGCCGAGATACGCAGTATTTT. Its protein product is CASSRYSRDTQYF.

The chain links TRBV6-2 or TRBV6-3 to TRBJ2-7; D gene unclear. Germline V gene data show CDR1 as MNHEY and CDR2 as SVGEGT. CDR3 size: 15 residues. The V end lost 4 bases, the J end lost 4 bases, and 17 bases lay between the germline ends. CDR3 in DNA: TGTGCCAGCAGTTTGGACGGAGTTCCTCGGTACGAGCAGTACTTC. This codes for CASSLDGVPRYEQYF.

The chain carries TRBV18 and TRBJ2-3; TRBD2 matches 10 bases. CDR1 and CDR2 (germline): KGHSH, LQKENI. There are 17 residues in the CDR3. The ends lost 1 base at V and 2 bases at J; junction bases unmatched: 6. CDR3 protein: CASSPRPSGGNTDTQYF. DNA for the CDR3: TGTGCCAGCTCACCACGTCCTAGCGGGGGAAACACAGATACGCAGTATTTT.

The chain couples TRBV14 to TRBJ2-2; 10 bases match TRBD1. V gave up 4 bases and J gave up 6 bases; unmatched junction bases: 2. CDR3 length: 14 residues. Germline V gene lookup returns CDR1 SGHDN and CDR2 FVKESK. The CDR3 region is CASSLTGGPGELFF. The DNA of the CDR3 is TGTGCCAGCAGCCTGACAGGGGGCCCCGGGGAGCTGTTTTTT.

The V and J genes are TRBV19 and TRBJ1-4; a possible D gene is TRBD1 (5 bases). Trimming took 6 bases from V and 12 from J, leaving 11 bases between them. CDR1 is LNHDA and CDR2 is SQIVND in the germline V gene (reference sequence). This CDR3 has 11 residues. The CDR3 DNA follows: TGTGCCAGTAGCCTTCTGGGGCAACTGTTTTTT. Amino acid sequence: CASSLLGQLFF.

The V and J genes are TRBV2 and TRBJ2-2; D remains ambiguous. The germline V and J ends were trimmed by 6 bases and 4 bases, with 9 bases remaining between them. Germline CDR1 is SNHLY and CDR2 is FYNNEI. There are 13 residues in the CDR3. In nucleotides, the CDR3 is TGTGCCAGCAGCGCATCCAGCACCGGGGAGCTGTTTTTT. It specifies CASSASSTGELFF.

V usage is TRBV11-2 and J usage is TRBJ1-6; a weak D match, TRBD1 (5 bases). The CDR3 extends over 14 amino acids. CDR1 is SGHAT, CDR2 FQNNGV, per germline. Trimming took off 4 bases at V and 10 bases at J, with 14 bases between the two ends. CDR3 nucleotides: TGTGCCAGCAGCTCCGGGACCGGGGACTCACCCCTCCACTTT. This encodes CASSSGTGDSPLHF.

V is TRBV19 and J is TRBJ1-5; 7 bases agree with TRBD1. This CDR3 has 15 residues. The V gene end was trimmed by 2 bases and the J gene end by 4 bases; junction bases not matched to a gene: 5. Germline V CDR1 and CDR2: LNHDA, SQIVND (reference sequence). The DNA for the CDR3 is TGTGCCAGTAGTATAAGGACAGGTACGAATCAGCCCCAGCATTTT. Translated, it gives CASSIRTGTNQPQHF.

The chain has TRBV12-3 or TRBV12-4 and TRBJ2-5, with D hard to call. Trimming took off 6 bases at V and 5 bases at J, with 7 bases between the two ends. The CDR3 loop spans 11 amino acids. CDR3: CASRQEETQYF. CDR3 nucleotides: TGTGCCAGCAGACAAGAGGAGACCCAGTACTTC.

The rearrangement links TRBV5-1 to TRBJ2-2, with no clear D. V lost 5 bases, J lost 1 base, and 9 bases lay in between. This CDR3 has 14 amino acids. Germline assignment: CDR1 SGHRS and CDR2 YFSETQ. CDR3 loop: CASSLTVNTGELFF. For the CDR3, the DNA is TGCGCCAGCAGTTTGACGGTGAACACCGGGGAGCTGTTTTTT.

The CDR3 loop is CSVVAFAGELFF. For the CDR3, the DNA is TGCAGCGTCGTCGCTTTTGCCGGGGAGCTGTTTTTT. J is TRBJ2-2 and V is TRBV29-1, with D hard to call. V was clipped by 6 bases and J by 6 bases, with 11 bases between them. This CDR3 contains 12 residues. Germline V gene lookup returns CDR1 SQVTM and CDR2 ANQGSEA.

The chain carries TRBV19 and TRBJ1-2; the D is unclear. Germline V lookup: CDR1 LNHDA, CDR2 SQIVND (reference sequence). The CDR3 runs 13 residues. The V end lost 8 bases, the J end lost 4 bases, and 14 bases lay between the germline ends. DNA of the CDR3: TGTGCCAGTGACGACGGAACAGCCTATGGCTACACCTTC. It yields the protein CASDDGTAYGYTF.

The chain is built from TRBV6-2 or TRBV6-3 and TRBJ2-3; D is ambiguous. Germline lookup yields CDR1 MNHEY and CDR2 SVGEGT. V was trimmed by 6 bases and J by 0 bases, leaving 10 bases between them. The CDR3 sequence is 14 residues long. The CDR3 DNA reads TGTGCCAGCAGCCAGTTGGGCAGCACAGATACGCAGTATTTT. Translated: CASSQLGSTDTQYF.